This T cell receptor (beta chain) was sequenced for a study of regulatory T cells in long-lasting Graves disease (dated by TCRdb to the early 2020s). Broadly, across the study: In the newly diagnosed Graves' disease group, patients had been taking antithyroid drugs for less than 3 months. Patients with persistent Graves' disease were compared with patients with newly diagnosed Graves' disease using TCR sequencing and RNA sequencing of peripheral blood. The study was registered as a clinical trial and conducted in China. A total of about 35 samples underwent TCR sequencing, from 13 patients with persistent Graves' disease and about 20 patients with newly diagnosed Graves' disease. Findings and caveats that apply to the study as a whole: More public clonotypes were shared among persistent patients (around 2,600) than among newly diagnosed patients (roughly 1,000). Sequencing and analysis were limited to the TCR beta chain. The small sample size was acknowledged by the authors as a limitation that may reduce accuracy. Because the primary lesion, thyroid tissue, could not be accessed, the study looked at peripheral blood alone. Persistent Graves' disease patients showed lower TCR Shannon entropy and fewer highly expanded clones than newly diagnosed patients, suggesting clonal expansion.

Regarding this clonotype: Its cognate antigen has yet to be identified. Nothing much larger sits one base from this clone, and base qualities are not available.

What the time point label conveys for this sample: newly diagnosed GD, antithyroid drugs for less than 3 months. RNA was extracted from PBMCs in TRIzol for both TCR sequencing and RNA sequencing. The diagnosis of Graves' disease was made according to American Thyroid Association guidelines. The patients came from an endocrinology department in Xi'an, China. Each patient gave roughly 8.4 milliliters of peripheral blood, collected in an EDTA anticoagulant tube. Ficoll Paque Plus density gradient separation was used to isolate PBMCs, and no additional T cell sorting was done. An Agilent 2100 Bioanalyzer and agarose gel were used to check RNA quality, and a NanoDrop 2000 was used to measure RNA concentration. Libraries were built with multiplex PCR. For sequencing, an Illumina HiSeq 4000 was employed. CDR3 regions were amplified by Arm-PCR with iRepertoire HTBI primers to construct TCR beta libraries. PCR products were gel purified before sequencing. The source study handled its data this way. Gene usage analysis of CDR3 amino acid clonotypes used the 60 to 75 TRBV and 14 to 15 TRBJ segments found across samples. COPE and FqMerger were used to merge the filtered high-quality paired reads into contigs. BLAST was used to align contigs to the IMGT TRBV, TRBD and TRBJ reference genes, and CDR3 was defined following IMGT. Any clonotype with a frequency above 0.1% was classified as a highly expanded clone. Shannon entropy was used to measure repertoire diversity, and the Gini coefficient was used to measure V-J evenness. A clonotype found in more than one individual was treated as public. Through fastp at Q25 and MiXCR, TCRdb rebuilt clones from the public reads, retaining in-frame beta chains. Each CDR3 protein gets just one entry, which takes the most common genes and DNA from the rows behind it. The V and J calls were determined by TCRdb, not by the authors. The sample table records about half a million distinct CDR3 sequences; 12% of these occur just once. The biggest ten clones account for approximately 9% of the sample.

The same data also went into a second study, on T cells in Graves' hyperthyroidism and ophthalmopathy. As described in the second report: Graves' hyperthyroidism was defined as stable when no progression to ophthalmopathy occurred over 18 months of follow-up. Hyperthyroidism patients were newly diagnosed, had a disease duration of under 2 months, and were aged 18 to 65 years. Patients with uncontrolled infections, other autoimmune diseases, pregnancy or lactation were excluded. Diagnoses relied on clinical symptoms, serum thyroxine and TRAb, thyroid ultrasound and orbital computed tomography. The TCR CDR3 was subjected to a first round of RT-PCR using the HTBI primer set and the Qiagen OneStep RT-PCR kit. Most expanded thyroid clonotypes (frequency above 0.001) were also detected in blood, a finding suggesting that blood repertoires may reflect thyroid immune responses. In cross-validation, a model built on a 13 V-J signature told ophthalmopathy apart from stable hyperthyroidism with approximately 90% sensitivity and roughly 81% specificity, and in testing the same model reached 80%/75%. In validation, the model predicted progression to ophthalmopathy a median of roughly six months before onset, with about 64% sensitivity and roughly 79% specificity. TCR V-J signatures able to tell the groups apart were searched for in a discovery cohort of 100 patients, of whom 43 had Graves' ophthalmopathy and about 55 had stable Graves' hyperthyroidism. Prospective prediction of ophthalmopathy was tested in an independent validation cohort consisting of some 20 hyperthyroidism patients and around 16 patients who later progressed to ophthalmopathy. The 75 to 100 discovery patients were randomly divided into training and test sets at a 7:3 ratio. Thyroid tissue and blood T-cell repertoires from six Graves' hyperthyroidism patients were also compared in the study. After sampling, hyperthyroidism patients received methimazole starting at 30 mg daily, and ophthalmopathy patients received high-dose intravenous methylprednisolone. Libraries were constructed in a second round of multiplex PCR, after which size selection and purification were performed. Sequencing of the libraries was done on an Illumina HiSeq2000 using paired-end 100 bp reads. Raw data were processed with SOAPnuke, discarding reads with adapters, uncalled bases, mean Phred below 15, or no exact constant-primer or identifier match. High-quality paired reads were merged with COPE v1.2.5, and unique nucleotide sequences were defined as clonotypes. Clonotypes were aligned to IMGT TRBV, TRBD and TRBJ reference segments using MiTCR v1.1. The analysis included only V-J combinations with a frequency above 0.0001, which together covered 99.2% of the repertoires. A TCS score was defined as the ratio between F50 (clonal expansion) and ExV (chaos), using BLOSUM62-based TCRdist between CDR3 peptides within each V-J. Welch's t-statistics and random forest reduced roughly 540 V-J features to 10 to 15, which were used in a naive Bayes classifier (R e1071). No statistical method was used to fix the sample size in advance, and group allocation was not hidden from the investigators. The paper describes TCR Vbeta CDR3 sequencing of 140 or so peripheral blood samples, made up of 43 ophthalmopathy patients, 70 to 75 hyperthyroidism patients and 17 progressor patients.

The source material was peripheral blood mononuclear cells (PBMCs), sampled at new diagnosis, from a patient treated with antithyroid drugs. This sequence was found in a woman in her twenties or thirties with Graves disease. Donor details come from another sample of the same person, matched by shared clones.

The CDR3 region: CASSPESYEQYF. Read as DNA, the sequence is TGTGCCAGCAGCCCAGAATCCTACGAGCAGTACTTC. The rearranged chain carries TRBV7-9 and TRBJ2-7, with no reliable assignment of the D segment. From the germline V gene (reference sequence), CDR1 is SEHNR and CDR2 is FQNEAQ. The CDR3 has 12 amino acids, counting the end cysteine and phenylalanine. The retained sequence is limited to the CDR3, 36 bases, with the frame set at the first base. V is shortened by 5 bases, J by 1 base, and the region joining them spans 6 bases.